The text below deals with one T cell receptor (beta chain). The CDR3 length is 17 residues. Between the trimmed V and J ends, which lost 6 bases and 0 bases, there was a span of 17 bases. The germline V gene has CDR1 ENHRY and CDR2 SYGVKD. TCRdb re-analysed the RT-PCR reads in MiXCR, keeping a single row per CDR3 protein. The data hold around 520,000 distinct CDR3 sequences, with approximately 24% observed a single time. This record comes from a study of response to subunit inactivated influenza vaccine. The specimen was CD4+ T cells sorted from PBMCs, collected approximately 5 days after vaccination. The origin of this receptor is a man over 45 who received an inactivated influenza vaccine. The chain combines TRBV10-3 with TRBJ2-2; D assignment may be TRBD1 or TRBD2 (5 bases each). Here the CDR3 DNA reads TGTGCCATCAGCGGGCCTGGGGGAACCTCGAACACCGGGGAGCTGTTTTTT. Translated: CAISGPGGTSNTGELFF.